Reported below is one T cell receptor beta chain. This sample was taken from a study of blood T cell repertoires in COVID-19. Study as a whole: Acute and convalescent COVID-19 specimens originated in the United States, Italy and Spain. Sample material is recorded as cDNA or gDNA derived from T cells, B-cell-depleted T cells, or PBMCs.

In the study's own analysis: How many nucleated cells were present was estimated from reference gene primer amplification. Sequenced by immunoSEQ multiplex PCR; TCRdb stores in-frame clones only, minus some. V, J and clone size are those of that table, while D and trimming were read from the DNA. The repertoire includes 110,000 or so clones, nearly 90% of them detected once, and roughly 8.4% sits in the top ten. The CDR3 has 13 amino acids. Germline trimming cut 4 bases from V and 3 bases from J; bases unmatched to any gene: 0. Germline-derived CDR1 and CDR2 are MNHEY and SVGEGT. This rearrangement joins TRBV6-2 or TRBV6-3 to TRBJ2-1; 7 nucleotides line up with TRBD1. This TCR was recovered from a woman in her 70s who had recovered from COVID-19. The sequenced sample was peripheral blood. Here the CDR3 reads CASSWDSYNEQFF. CDR3 nucleotide sequence: TGTGCCAGCAGTTGGGACAGCTACAATGAGCAGTTCTTC.